This T cell receptor beta chain was profiled in a study of blood T cell repertoires in COVID-19. Study in general: The origin of the acute and convalescent COVID-19 samples was the United States, Italy and Spain.

Sequenced by immunoSEQ multiplex PCR; TCRdb stores in-frame clones only, minus some. The sample carries some 530,000 clones, approximately 83% recorded once. This receptor was obtained from a human donor in a cohort sampled during active COVID-19. Material for sequencing was peripheral blood.

CDR3 sequence reads: CASSFKGSNQPQHF. The CDR3 nucleotides are TGTGCCAGCAGCTTTAAGGGGAGCAATCAGCCCCAGCATTTT. The chain couples TRBV3-1 (or the pseudogene TRBV3-2) to TRBJ1-5, with a weak D call TRBD1 (5 bases). V was cut by 5 bases and J by 1 base, with 9 bases left in between. CDR3 size: 14 residues. In germline, CDR1 is LGHDT, CDR2 YNNKEL (reference sequence).